The next 27 T cell receptor beta chains were all read from a single sample in a study of blood T cell repertoires in COVID-19. The protocol was immunoSEQ multiplex PCR, while the TCRdb copy is restricted to in-frame clones and leaves out a portion. The data hold 70,000 to 100,000 clones, with roughly 85% observed a single time. The sequencing sample was made of peripheral blood. The receptors shown here come from a woman aged 60-70 years with COVID-19, enrolled during active disease.

CDR3 region: CASSLRGSEQFF. CDR3 in DNA: TGTGCCAGCAGTCTACGGGGGTCTGAGCAGTTCTTC. The chain recombines TRBV6-6 with TRBJ2-1; D perhaps matches TRBD2 (6 bases). CDR3 length: 12 amino acids. CDR1 MNHNY and CDR2 SVGAGI come from the germline V gene (reference sequence). V shed 5 bases and J shed 9 bases, with 11 bases lying between them.

The rearrangement joins TRBV5-5 to TRBJ2-6; possible D gene TRBD2, 5 bases. V lost 0 bases and J lost 3, with 7 bases in between. This CDR3 has 15 residues. Germline-derived CDR1 and CDR2 are SGHKS and YYEKEE (reference sequence). Written as DNA, the CDR3 is TGTGCCAGCAGCTTGGGAGGGTTTGGGGCCAACGTCCTGACTTTC. It is translated as CASSLGGFGANVLTF. The variable domain in full, with the rest retrieved from reference TRBV5-5 and TRBJ2-6, is DAGVTQSPTHLIKTRGQQVTLRCSPISGHKSVSWYQQVLGQGPQFIFQYYEKEERGRGNFPDRFSARQFPNYSSELNVNALLLGDSALYLCASSLGGFGANVLTFGAGSRLTVL.

The chain links TRBV7-2 to TRBJ2-4; 9 nucleotides agree with TRBD1. The CDR3 length is 16 residues. The ends lost 2 bases at V and 7 bases at J; junction bases unmatched: 9. Germline V CDR1 and CDR2: SGHTA, FQGNSA. The chain's CDR3 is CASSLRGRDRVNIQYF. The CDR3 DNA sequence: TGTGCCAGCAGCTTACGAGGCCGGGACAGGGTTAACATTCAGTACTTC.

V is TRBV9 and J is TRBJ2-2, with a tentative D call TRBD1 (6 bases). V was clipped by 4 bases and J by 4 bases, with 14 bases between them. CDR3 length: 15 residues. In germline, CDR1 is SGDLS, CDR2 YYNGEE. CDR3 protein: CASSPSGAVTGELFF. CDR3 coding DNA: TGTGCCAGCAGCCCATCAGGGGCGGTCACCGGGGAGCTGTTTTTT.

This chain uses TRBV27 with TRBJ2-7; the D is unclear. Germline V gives CDR1 MNHEY, CDR2 SMNVEV (reference sequence). V was cut by 3 bases and J by 3 bases, with 6 bases left in between. The CDR3 loop spans 12 amino acids. In nucleotides, the CDR3 is TGTGCCAGCAGTTTCCCCAGCTACGAGCAGTACTTC. Translated: CASSFPSYEQYF.

The chain couples TRBV7-2 to TRBJ2-7; 7 bases are shared with TRBD1. The germline V gene encodes CDR1 SGHTA and CDR2 FQGNSA. The CDR3 loop spans 15 amino acids. J lost 6 bases, V lost 5 bases, and 13 bases had no gene match. In DNA, the CDR3 is TGTGCCAGCAGCCCTCACAGGGGCCCCGGATCCGAGCAGTACTTC. Translation: CASSPHRGPGSEQYF.

Only one count was recorded for this clone. V usage is TRBV7-2 and J usage is TRBJ1-2; D is unclear. The CDR3 contains 17 residues. Germline V gives CDR1 SGHTA, CDR2 FQGNSA. V was clipped by 4 bases and J by 7 bases, with 25 bases between them. The CDR3 protein is CASSSPTLELQKGGYTF. The DNA for the CDR3 is TGTGCCAGCAGCTCACCGACCCTTGAGCTACAGAAAGGTGGCTACACCTTC.

This sequence joins TRBV6-5 and TRBJ2-7; 15 nucleotides line up with TRBD2. The V gene's germline CDR1 is MNHEY and CDR2 SVGAGI. The V gene end was trimmed by 5 bases and the J gene end by 3 bases; junction bases not matched to a gene: 2. This CDR3 has 15 residues. CDR3 bases: TGTGCCAGCAGTCGGACTAGCGGGGGGGTCTACGAGCAGTACTTC. The encoded protein is CASSRTSGGVYEQYF.

This clone was counted between two and nine times. The V gene is TRBV2, the J gene TRBJ1-4; D possibly corresponds to TRBD1 (5 bases). The CDR3 totals 13 residues. Deletions cut 6 bases from V and 8 bases from J, with 13 bases between. Germline CDR1 reads SNHLY; CDR2 reads FYNNEI. DNA for the CDR3: TGTGCCAGCAGGACAGAGGTAGAAGAAAAACTGTTTTTT. This encodes CASRTEVEEKLFF.

V usage is TRBV6-6 and J usage is TRBJ2-7, with TRBD1 matching over 7 bases. The CDR3 contains 14 residues. Germline V gene lookup returns CDR1 MNHNY and CDR2 SVGAGI (reference sequence). V lost 2 bases to trimming and J lost 4 bases; unmatched junction nucleotides: 5. CDR3 loop: CASSYRDRFYEQYF. CDR3 bases: TGTGCCAGCAGTTACAGGGACAGATTTTACGAGCAGTACTTC.

The chain links TRBV6-1 to TRBJ2-7; TRBD1 is a possible D gene (6 bases). CDR3 size: 15 residues. V gave up 0 bases and J gave up 1 base, with 10 bases separating them. Germline V gene data show CDR1 as MNHNS and CDR2 as SASEGT. The CDR3 loop reads CASSEAAGVSYEQYF. For the CDR3, the DNA is TGTGCCAGCAGTGAAGCGGCAGGGGTTTCCTACGAGCAGTACTTC.

The sample holds one count of this clone. The chain joins TRBV4-3 to TRBJ2-5, with D possibly being TRBD1 (6 bases). Germline V gene sequence: CDR1 LGHNA, CDR2 YSLEER. Trimming shortened V by 0 bases and J by 4 bases, and 9 bases separated the two germline ends. This CDR3 has 14 amino acids. CDR3 sequence reads: CASSQDTGLETQYF. The CDR3 DNA is TGCGCCAGCAGCCAAGATACAGGGTTAGAGACCCAGTACTTC.

V gene TRBV6-5 combines with J gene TRBJ2-7; TRBD1 might be the D (5 bases). The CDR3 sequence is 15 residues long. The V gene's germline CDR1 is MNHEY and CDR2 SVGAGI. Trimming cost V 2 bases and J 2 bases, with 13 bases left between them. The CDR3 loop is CASSYRAGMTYEQYF. DNA of the CDR3: TGTGCCAGCAGTTACAGGGCAGGGATGACCTACGAGCAGTACTTC.

This chain uses TRBV3-1 (or the pseudogene TRBV3-2) with TRBJ1-6, with 7 positions matching TRBD1. Looked up from germline, CDR1 is LGHDT and CDR2 is YNNKEL (reference sequence). V lost 0 bases to trimming and J lost 15 bases; unmatched junction nucleotides: 5. The CDR3 has 13 residues. CDR3 loop: CASSQDRDSHLHF. For the CDR3, the DNA is TGTGCCAGCAGCCAAGACCGGGACAGTCACCTCCACTTT.

V and J are TRBV19 and TRBJ1-5, with 8 positions matching TRBD1. The CDR3 extends over 14 amino acids. V was pared by 7 bases and J by 6 bases, with 8 bases of the junction left unmatched. CDR1 is LNHDA, CDR2 SQIVND, per germline (reference sequence). In DNA, the CDR3 is TGTGCCAGTAACCCCACAGGGGGAGGTCAGCCCCAGCATTTT. Protein: CASNPTGGGQPQHF.

The V gene is TRBV4-2, the J gene TRBJ1-2; D gene uncertain. V lost 1 base and J 2 bases, leaving 14 bases between the germline ends. This CDR3 contains 16 residues. Germline V gene sequence: CDR1 LGHNA, CDR2 YNFKEQ. The CDR3 DNA is TGTGCCAGCAGCCAAGGCCGCGGTTCTAGGAACTATGGCTACACCTTC. Its protein is CASSQGRGSRNYGYTF.

The V gene is TRBV7-2, the J gene TRBJ1-4; D may be TRBD1 (5 bases). The CDR3 extends over 15 amino acids. In germline, CDR1 is SGHTA, CDR2 FQGNSA. Between the trimmed V and J ends, which lost 5 bases and 7 bases, there was a span of 17 bases. This chain's CDR3 is CASSPQGTMSEKLFF. In DNA form, the CDR3 reads TGTGCCAGCAGCCCGCAGGGAACGATGAGTGAAAAACTGTTTTTT.

The V and J genes are TRBV11-3 and TRBJ2-5; 7 bases fit TRBD2. This CDR3 comprises 15 residues. CDR1 is SGHNT, CDR2 YENEEA, per germline. The V and J ends lost 2 bases and 1 base, in that order; junction bases with no gene match: 4. CDR3 loop: CASSLMAGVQETQYF. The CDR3 DNA sequence: TGTGCCAGCAGCTTAATGGCGGGGGTCCAAGAGACCCAGTACTTC.

This clone occurred a few times. This chain joins TRBV6-5 and TRBJ1-1, with D maybe TRBD1 (5 bases). V was cut by 6 bases and J by 0 bases, with 11 bases left in between. This CDR3 spans 14 amino acids. The germline CDR1 and CDR2 sequences are MNHEY and SVGAGI. CDR3 sequence: CASSQGTLNTEAFF. The DNA of the CDR3 is TGTGCCAGCAGCCAGGGCACCCTGAACACTGAAGCTTTCTTT.

The chain uses TRBV4-1 and TRBJ1-1, with TRBD1 matching 9 bases. The CDR3 has 14 residues. Germline values: CDR1 MGHRA, CDR2 YSYEKL. V shed 4 bases and J 5 bases; nucleotides not matched to a gene: 5. CDR3 nucleotide sequence: TGCGCCAGCAGCCCCTGGGGACAGGGAACTGAAGCTTTCTTT. It is translated as CASSPWGQGTEAFF.

The table lists this clone with a few counts. The rearrangement uses TRBV6-2 or TRBV6-3 and TRBJ2-7; 11 bases are a match to TRBD2. The CDR3 runs to 18 residues. Germline V gene lookup returns CDR1 MNHEY and CDR2 SVGEGT. V was clipped by 2 bases and J by 3 bases; unmatched bases: 12. CDR3 nucleotide sequence: TGTGCCAGCAGTTACACCCCTCTACTAGCGGGGGCCGTCTACGAGCAGTACTTC. It is translated as CASSYTPLLAGAVYEQYF.

The chain is built from TRBV3-1 (or the pseudogene TRBV3-2) and TRBJ1-1; 8 bases match TRBD1. Germline assignment: CDR1 LGHDT and CDR2 YNNKEL (reference sequence). Unmatched junction bases numbered 6, after V lost 4 bases and J lost 8 bases. The CDR3 loop spans 13 amino acids. The CDR3 spells CASSPLGQGEAFF. The DNA of the CDR3 is TGTGCCAGCAGCCCCCTCGGACAGGGAGAAGCTTTCTTT.

This clone was found a few times. The CDR3 DNA reads TGCGCCAGCAGGGGGGCGGCAGGGGGCTCCTACGAGCAGTACTTC. Translated, it gives CASRGAAGGSYEQYF. The chain employs TRBV23-1 and TRBJ2-7; 7 nucleotides match TRBD1. TRBV23-1 belongs to the ORF category, with a function that is uncertain. The CDR3 contains 15 residues. Losses at the gene ends were 6 bases for V and 0 bases for J; bases not matched to a gene: 8.

V usage is TRBV6-5 and J usage is TRBJ1-3, with 7 bases that match TRBD1. The germline gives CDR1 MNHEY, CDR2 SVGAGI. The J segment lost 3 bases and the V segment lost 5 bases, leaving 4 bases of the junction unmatched. The CDR3 covers 14 residues. The CDR3 DNA sequence: TGTGCCAGCAGTCCTGACAGGGATGGAAACACCATATATTTT. The encoded protein is CASSPDRDGNTIYF.

The V gene is TRBV5-1, the J gene TRBJ2-7, with TRBD1 matching 8 bases. The V gene's germline CDR1 is SGHRS and CDR2 YFSETQ. The CDR3 covers 15 residues. Germline trimming cut 4 bases from V and 2 bases from J; bases unmatched to any gene: 8. CDR3 in amino acids: CASSVWGQAPYEQYF. DNA for the CDR3: TGCGCCAGCAGCGTCTGGGGACAGGCGCCCTACGAGCAGTACTTC.

V and J are TRBV27 and TRBJ1-6, with D possibly matching TRBD1 (5 bases). Germline lookup yields CDR1 MNHEY and CDR2 SMNVEV (reference sequence). The CDR3 contains 17 residues. Deletions cut 4 bases from V and 0 bases from J, with 13 bases between. The CDR3 DNA reads as TGTGCCAGCAGTTCCCGACAGCACAGCTCCTATAATTCACCCCTCCACTTT. Translated, it gives CASSSRQHSSYNSPLHF.

The chain couples TRBV5-6 to TRBJ2-7, with 8 bases matching TRBD2. Trimming at V came to 4 bases and at J to 9 bases, leaving 12 bases not matched to a gene. Germline assignment: CDR1 SGHDT and CDR2 YYEEEE. The CDR3 covers 14 residues. The CDR3 DNA follows: TGTGCCAGCAGCACAGGTCGGGAGGGCTCGGTGCAGTACTTC. It is translated as CASSTGREGSVQYF.